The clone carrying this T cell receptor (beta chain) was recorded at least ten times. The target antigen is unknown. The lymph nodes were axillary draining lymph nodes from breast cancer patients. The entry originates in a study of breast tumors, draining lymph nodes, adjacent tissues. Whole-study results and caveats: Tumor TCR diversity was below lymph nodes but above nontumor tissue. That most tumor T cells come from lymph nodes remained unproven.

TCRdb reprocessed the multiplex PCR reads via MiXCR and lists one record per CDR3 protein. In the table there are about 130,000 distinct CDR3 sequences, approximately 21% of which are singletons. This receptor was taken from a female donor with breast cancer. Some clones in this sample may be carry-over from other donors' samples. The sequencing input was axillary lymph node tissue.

CDR3 region: CASRSDRSRYGYTF. CDR3 DNA: TGCGCCAGCAGGTCGGACAGGTCACGTTATGGCTACACCTTC. The rearrangement uses TRBV5-1 and TRBJ1-2; 7 bases are a match to TRBD1. This CDR3 is built from 14 residues. Germline CDR1 SGHRS, CDR2 YFSETQ. Trimming removed 5 bases from V and 5 bases from J; junction bases left unmatched: 9.